This T cell receptor (beta chain) was retrieved from a study of T-cell reconstitution after alpha-beta-depleted transplantation in children. Points from the study as a whole: Roughly two months post-transplant, alpha-beta T cells reportedly originated from several hundred graft clones that had expanded. Newly made T cells mostly supplied T-cell counts and diversity one year after transplant. Several patients had high TCRbeta diversity at day 60; it came from surviving recipient T cells and thymic progenitors.

The CDR3 has 13 amino acids. Per germline, CDR1 SGHTA and CDR2 FQGNSA. The junction had 8 bases not matched to a gene; V was cut back by 8 bases and J by 8 bases. This clonotype was observed a handful of times. What it binds is unknown. Researchers prepared the TCRbeta library using unique molecular identifiers, the study reports. MiXCR, applied by TCRdb to the PCR reads, yields one record per CDR3 protein. Among fewer than 550,000 distinct CDR3 sequences listed, about an eighth were seen once. The chain uses TRBV7-2 and TRBJ1-2; 10 nucleotides line up with TRBD1. The material sequenced was PBMCs, mostly from graft donor cells, taken 180 days after TCRalphabeta/CD19-depleted stem cell transplant. The TCR sequence derives from a female patient aged 2-10 years who had a stem cell transplant for aplastic anemia, so the T cells may come from the graft donor. The CDR3 DNA reads as TGTGCCAGCGGAAGACAGGGGGCGCGGGGCTACACCTTC. This encodes CASGRQGARGYTF.